The source of this T cell receptor (beta chain) is a study of cytomegalovirus exposure and HLA in healthy donors. This clone was observed a handful of times. Its target is unknown. Study conclusions and caveats: Earlier findings revealed that most TCR beta V segments proved productive either about 90% or about 30% of the time. In a later analysis, about 17,000 TCR beta sequences were associated with HLA alleles at 0.05 false discovery rate.

The CDR3 runs 14 residues. The study ran its PCR with 60 Vbeta and 13 Jbeta primers. Authors' processing steps: Tens of millions of unique TCR beta chains, around 10 million of them shared, were counted by a later analysis. This table comes from immunoSEQ multiplex PCR, and its TCRdb copy is limited to in-frame clones, with some not included. D and trimming were read from the DNA, whereas the V and J calls and clone size are those reported in that table. Among over 110,000 clones, about four fifths were seen once, and the ten largest hold over 3%. The TCR was taken from a female donor in good health and CMV-seronegative. The sample taken for sequencing was PBMCs. This sequence joins TRBV21-1 and TRBJ2-1; the table names TRBD2, a call not compared with the DNA. TRBV21-1 is described as a pseudogene. Here the CDR3 DNA reads TGTGCCAGCAGCAAAGATGAAGGAGCGGATGAGCAGTTCTTC. Translating it yields CASSKDEGADEQFF.